These 14 T cell receptor beta chains came from one sample sequenced in a study of glioma-infiltrating T cells (dated by TCRdb to 2016 to 2018). The sequencer listed for this sample is Illumina MiSeq. The iRepertoire nested amplicon-rescue multiplex PCR (arm-PCR) platform was used to amplify TCR alpha and beta CDR3 regions from RNA. Clones were called with MiXCR by TCRdb after fastp trimmed the public reads at Q25, and only in-frame beta chains were retained. Under each unique CDR3 protein, matching rows form one entry showing the most common genes and DNA. The sample profile shows about 190,000 distinct CDR3 sequences; about 31% of them were found once. The ten most abundant clones make up 20% of the sample. The sample consisted of glioma tissue, nonneoplastic brain tissue, or PBMCs (not recorded which). Every receptor here comes from a human donor with low-grade glioma or glioblastoma, undergoing nonglioma brain surgery, or in good health (not recorded which).

Concerning this clonotype itself: A much larger clone lies a single base off, so this may be a read error. This chain links TRBV7-2 with TRBJ2-3, with D perhaps matching TRBD1 (6 bases). The length of the CDR3 is 13 residues. Germline V gene data show CDR1 as SGHTA and CDR2 as FQGNSA. As DNA, the CDR3 is TGTGCCAGCAGCATAGCAGGGGCAGATACGCAGTATTTT. Its translation is CASSIAGADTQYF.

This clonotype was picked up many times. The rearrangement joins TRBV7-9 to TRBJ2-5; D unclear. Germline CDR1 and CDR2: SEHNR and FQNEAQ (reference sequence). This CDR3 is built from 14 residues. V was shortened by 5 bases and J by 2 bases, with 12 bases between the two germline ends. This CDR3 reads CASSLGPIQETQYF. In DNA form, the CDR3 reads TGTGCCAGCAGCCTAGGACCGATACAAGAGACCCAGTACTTC.

This clonotype was detected many times. The genes are TRBV7-6 and TRBJ2-5; 8 bases align to TRBD1. This CDR3 is built from 14 residues. The junction had 3 bases not matched to a gene; V was cut back by 5 bases and J by 1 base. Germline CDR1 and CDR2: SGHVS and FNYEAQ. As DNA, the CDR3 is TGTGCCAGCAGCATCGGACAGGGCCAAGAGACCCAGTACTTC. This sequence encodes CASSIGQGQETQYF. Combining the CDR3 with reference TRBV7-6 and TRBJ2-5 gives the whole variable domain GAGVSQSPRYKVTKRGQDVALRCDPISGHVSLYWYRQALGQGPEFLTYFNYEAQQDKSGLPNDRFSAERPEGSISTLTIQRTEQRDSAMYRCASSIGQGQETQYFGPGTRLLVL.

This clonotype was counted at least ten times. The CDR3 coding sequence is TGTGCCAGCAGTTACGTGCAGCGGCCCTACAATGAGCAGTTCTTC. Translation gives CASSYVQRPYNEQFF. The chain has TRBV6-5 and TRBJ2-1; a possible D gene is TRBD2 (5 bases). V was clipped by 2 bases and J by 2 bases, with 10 bases between them. The germline gives CDR1 MNHEY, CDR2 SVGAGI. CDR3 length: 15 residues.

This clonotype has ten or more counts. This sequence joins TRBV6-1 and TRBJ2-1; 8 bases align to TRBD2. Losses at the gene ends were 5 bases for V and 4 bases for J; bases not matched to a gene: 7. The CDR3 extends over 15 amino acids. Per germline, CDR1 MNHNS and CDR2 SASEGT. The CDR3 DNA sequence: TGTGCCAGCAGTTACGATAGCGGGACTTACAATGAGCAGTTCTTC. Protein sequence: CASSYDSGTYNEQFF.

For this clonotype: An end of the junction does not agree with germline; a read error may underlie this. The V and J genes are TRBV12-3 or TRBV12-4 and TRBJ2-7; the match to TRBD2 covers 13 bases. The CDR3 has 15 residues. In DNA, the CDR3 is TGTGTCAGCAGTTCCGGACTAGCGGGGGCCTACGAGCAGTACTTC. Amino acids: CVSSSGLAGAYEQYF.

V gene TRBV9 combines with J gene TRBJ2-5; 7 bases align to TRBD2. Gene TRBJ2-7 matches the end of the DNA better, so the J call may be wrong. The CDR3 is made up of 15 amino acids. CDR1 and CDR2 from the germline V gene are SGDLS and YYNGEE. The CDR3 nucleotides read TGTGCCAGCAGCGTAGGGGGACTAACCTCCTACGAGCAGTACTTC. This encodes CASSVGGLTSYEQYF.

This clonotype occurred many times. The CDR3 spells CASSFPGLGTGELFF. In nucleotides, the CDR3 is TGTGCCAGCAGTTTTCCGGGGTTAGGCACCGGGGAGCTGTTTTTT. This rearrangement joins TRBV28 to TRBJ2-2, with a weak D call TRBD2 (5 bases). The V end lost 3 bases, the J end lost 4 bases, and 12 bases lay between the germline ends. This CDR3 spans 15 amino acids. Germline CDR1 MDHEN, CDR2 SYDVKM.

This clonotype was seen repeatedly, ten times or more. This chain uses TRBV19 with TRBJ2-7, with a tentative D call TRBD2 (5 bases). Germline CDR1 reads LNHDA; CDR2 reads SQIVND (reference sequence). This CDR3 contains 15 residues. V lost 1 base and J lost 5, with 15 bases in between. In DNA form, the CDR3 reads TGTGCCAGTAGTATAGTGAACGGGGAGTTTGACGAGCAGTACTTC. Protein sequence: CASSIVNGEFDEQYF.

The chain employs TRBV30 and TRBJ2-1; D gene unclear. Deletions cut 3 bases from V and 0 bases from J, with 9 bases between. Germline V gene data show CDR1 as GTSNPN and CDR2 as SVGIG (reference sequence). CDR3 size: 14 residues. In DNA form, the CDR3 reads TGTGCCTGGAGAACTATGGGCTCCTACAATGAGCAGTTCTTC. This gives the protein CAWRTMGSYNEQFF.

The sample holds a few counts of this clonotype. This chain uses TRBV5-1 with TRBJ1-3; unclear D gene. The V gene's germline CDR1 is SGHRS and CDR2 YFSETQ. The CDR3 consists of 12 residues. V gave up 0 bases and J gave up 8 bases, with 6 bases separating them. The DNA of the CDR3 is TGCGCCAGCAGCTTGGAAGGACACACCATATATTTT. It encodes CASSLEGHTIYF.

The chain combines TRBV9 with TRBJ1-5, with a weak D call TRBD1 (5 bases). V dropped 0 bases and J dropped 5 bases, with 12 bases sitting between them. CDR3 length: 15 residues. Germline V CDR1 and CDR2: SGDLS, YYNGEE. CDR3 nucleotide sequence: TGTGCCAGCAGCGTAGATGGGACCCTATATCAGCCCCAGCATTTT. Amino acid sequence: CASSVDGTLYQPQHF.

V gene TRBV5-5 combines with J gene TRBJ1-2; D is uncertain. Germline loops: CDR1 SGHKS, CDR2 YYEKEE (reference sequence). V gave up 0 bases and J gave up 0 bases, with 3 bases separating them. The CDR3 has 13 amino acids. CDR3 sequence (DNA): TGTGCCAGCAGCTTGGCGCCTAACTATGGCTACACCTTC. This translates into CASSLAPNYGYTF.

Comments on this clonotype: A read error may produce the germline difference seen at one junction end. The J gene is TRBJ2-7, the V gene TRBV28, with 11 bases identical to TRBD2. This CDR3 has 15 amino acids. CDR1 and CDR2 from the germline V gene are MDHEN and SYDVKM. CDR3 sequence: CASTQRLAGYYGQYF. The CDR3, as DNA: TGTGCCAGCACCCAACGACTAGCGGGGTACTACGGGCAGTACTTC.